This is a list of T cell receptor beta chains from one sample in a study of Ad26.COV2.S vaccination and SARS-CoV-2 variants. Sequencing used immunoSEQ multiplex PCR; TCRdb keeps in-frame clones, though not all of them. The sample records more than 400,000 clones, about 92% being singletons. Sample: peripheral blood, taken in a trial of Ad26.COV2.S vaccine versus placebo. The receptors were sampled from a person between 18 and 60 years old who received the Ad26.COV2.S COVID-19 vaccine or a placebo. The CDR3 runs from the conserved cysteine through the conserved F or W. A D gene is named only where the DNA matches it firmly. The size of a clone is reported for some rows only, either as once, few or many, or as a class for expanded clones.

clone_size: -; j_call: TRBJ1-2; d_call: -; v_call: TRBV19; cdr3_aa: CSSSGSPYGYTF; cdr3_nt: TGTTCCTCTTCAGGGTCCCCCTATGGCTACACCTTC
clone_size: -; j_call: TRBJ2-2; d_call: -; v_call: TRBV18; cdr3_aa: CASSPPNGPNTGELFF; cdr3_nt: TGTGCCAGCTCACCACCGAACGGCCCGAACACCGGGGAGCTGTTTTTT
clone_size: -; j_call: TRBJ2-7; d_call: -; v_call: TRBV7-9; cdr3_aa: CATLRGDTYEQYF; cdr3_nt: TGTGCCACCTTACGGGGCGACACCTACGAGCAGTACTTC
clone_size: -; j_call: TRBJ2-7; d_call: -; v_call: TRBV28; cdr3_aa: CASKTDLREQYF; cdr3_nt: TGTGCCAGCAAGACGGATTTGAGGGAGCAGTACTTC
clone_size: -; j_call: TRBJ1-1; d_call: -; v_call: TRBV13; cdr3_aa: CASSLLFGGTGAFF; cdr3_nt: TGTGCCAGCAGCTTACTATTTGGAGGAACAGGAGCTTTCTTT
clone_size: -; j_call: TRBJ2-1; d_call: -; v_call: TRBV30; cdr3_aa: CAWSFRSGEQFF; cdr3_nt: TGTGCCTGGAGTTTCAGGTCAGGCGAGCAGTTCTTC
clone_size: -; j_call: TRBJ1-1; d_call: -; v_call: TRBV7-2; cdr3_aa: CASSSAQTSNTEAFF; cdr3_nt: TGTGCCAGCAGCTCTGCGCAGACCTCGAACACTGAAGCTTTCTTT
clone_size: -; j_call: TRBJ2-1; d_call: TRBD2; v_call: TRBV5-1; cdr3_aa: CASSFTGTSALLYNEQFF; cdr3_nt: TGCGCCAGCAGCTTCACCGGGACTAGCGCTTTGCTCTACAATGAGCAGTTCTTC
clone_size: -; j_call: TRBJ1-2; d_call: -; v_call: TRBV18; cdr3_aa: CASSPPDRLGYGYTF; cdr3_nt: TGTGCCAGCTCACCCCCGGACCGACTGGGGTATGGCTACACCTTC
clone_size: -; j_call: TRBJ1-2; d_call: -; v_call: TRBV27; cdr3_aa: CASSFLSGNYGYTF; cdr3_nt: TGTGCCAGCAGTTTTCTGTCAGGAAACTATGGCTACACCTTC
clone_size: -; j_call: TRBJ1-2; d_call: -; v_call: TRBV19; cdr3_aa: CASSMTGSYGYTF; cdr3_nt: TGTGCCAGTAGTATGACAGGCAGCTATGGCTACACCTTC
clone_size: -; j_call: TRBJ2-7; d_call: -; v_call: TRBV28; cdr3_aa: CASSLLGQSYEQYF; cdr3_nt: TGTGCCAGCAGTTTATTAGGACAGTCCTACGAGCAGTACTTC
clone_size: few; j_call: TRBJ1-6; d_call: -; v_call: TRBV27; cdr3_aa: CASSFMDSPLHF; cdr3_nt: TGTGCCAGCAGTTTTATGGATTCACCCCTCCACTTT